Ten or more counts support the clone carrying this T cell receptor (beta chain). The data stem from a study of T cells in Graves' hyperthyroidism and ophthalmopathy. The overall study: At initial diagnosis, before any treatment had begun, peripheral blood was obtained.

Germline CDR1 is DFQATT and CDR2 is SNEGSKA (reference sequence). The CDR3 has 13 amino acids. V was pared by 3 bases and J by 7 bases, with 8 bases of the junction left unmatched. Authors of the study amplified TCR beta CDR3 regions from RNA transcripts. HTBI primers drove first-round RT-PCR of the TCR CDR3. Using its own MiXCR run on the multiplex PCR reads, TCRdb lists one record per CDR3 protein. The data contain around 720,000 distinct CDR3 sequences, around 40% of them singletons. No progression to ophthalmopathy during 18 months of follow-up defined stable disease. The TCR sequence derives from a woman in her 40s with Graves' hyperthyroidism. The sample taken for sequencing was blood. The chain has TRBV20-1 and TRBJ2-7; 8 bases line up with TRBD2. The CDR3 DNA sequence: TGCAGTGCTAGGGCCGGGGGGGTCCGAGAGCAGTACTTC. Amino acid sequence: CSARAGGVREQYF.